This T cell receptor beta chain comes out of a study of T cell changes during pregnancy in multiple sclerosis. The germline V gene has CDR1 SGHRS and CDR2 YFSETQ. V was clipped by 4 bases and J by 3 bases; unmatched bases: 6. This CDR3 region has 15 residues. Clones were read by immunoSEQ multiplex PCR, and TCRdb kept only the in-frame ones, dropping some. The sample records 50,000 or so clones, 80% to 90% being singletons. The rearrangement uses TRBV5-1 and TRBJ2-7; 11 bases match TRBD1. The receptor comes from a female donor with multiple sclerosis, enrolled in a pregnancy study. Sequenced material: CD8+ T cells from peripheral blood mononuclear cells, taken in the second trimester of pregnancy. CDR3 sequence reads: CASSKGTGGIYEQYF. CDR3 DNA: TGCGCCAGCAGCAAAGGGACAGGGGGAATCTACGAGCAGTACTTC.